This T cell receptor beta chain stems from a study of cytomegalovirus exposure and HLA in healthy donors. Findings and caveats of the study: Researchers had no immune exposure information except CMV serostatus available. Rarity held for most TCR sequences, but there were some public TCRs that occurred in many donors.

To note about this clone: Its antigen is still unknown.

PCR involved 60 Vbeta and 13 Jbeta primers. Sequencing used immunoSEQ multiplex PCR; TCRdb keeps in-frame clones, though not all of them. The sample has 80,000 to 100,000 clones; around 80% are singletons. The CDR3 is made up of 15 amino acids. J gave up 5 bases and V 2 bases, and 3 bases lay outside the gene matches. The germline V gene encodes CDR1 MNHEY and CDR2 SMNVEV (reference sequence). The TCR sequence derives from a man aged 25-45 years in good health and CMV-seronegative. The specimen sequenced was PBMCs. This chain connects TRBV27 to TRBJ2-1, with 10 bases identical to TRBD2. The CDR3, as DNA: TGTGCCAGCAGTTTACCTAGCGGGGGTCACAATGAGCAGTTCTTC. Translating gives CASSLPSGGHNEQFF.